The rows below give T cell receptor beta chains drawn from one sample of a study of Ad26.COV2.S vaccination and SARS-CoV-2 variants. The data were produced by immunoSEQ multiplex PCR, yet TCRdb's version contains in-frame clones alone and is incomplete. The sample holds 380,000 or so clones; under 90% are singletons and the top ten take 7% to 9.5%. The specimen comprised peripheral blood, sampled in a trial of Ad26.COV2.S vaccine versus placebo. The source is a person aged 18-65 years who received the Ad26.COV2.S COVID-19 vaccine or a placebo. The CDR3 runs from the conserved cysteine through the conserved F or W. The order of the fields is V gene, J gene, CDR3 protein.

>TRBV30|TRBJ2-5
CAWRLTTKQTQYF
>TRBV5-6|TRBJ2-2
CASSFGQGKGGELFF
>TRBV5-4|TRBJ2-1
CASSLGSPLLNEQFF
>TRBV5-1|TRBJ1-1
CASSSTTGKGTEAFF
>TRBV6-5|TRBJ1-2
CASSSAGSYGYTF
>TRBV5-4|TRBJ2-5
CASSSQGGRETQYF
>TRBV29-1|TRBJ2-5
CSVGGTAKRTQYF
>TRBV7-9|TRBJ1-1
CASSIGGNTEAFF
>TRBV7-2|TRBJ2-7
CASSTYRGRGYEQYF
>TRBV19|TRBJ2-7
CASTVQQGVGEQYF
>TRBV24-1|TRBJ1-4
CATSDSTGKGEKLFF
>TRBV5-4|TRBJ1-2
CASTRSGGLANYGYTF
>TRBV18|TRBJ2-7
CASSPPGTGLLEQYF
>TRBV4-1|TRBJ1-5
CASSQDKTGGQPQHF
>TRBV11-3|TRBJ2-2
CASSLASGVNTGELFF
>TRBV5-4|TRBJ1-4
CASSSKAVATNEKLFF
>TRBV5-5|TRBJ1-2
CASSPGDLIPGYTF
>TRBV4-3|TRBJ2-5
CASSQDSRVGTQYF
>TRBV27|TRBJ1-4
CASSLLAGVNTNEKLFF
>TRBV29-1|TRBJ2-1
CSVRTVLAGEQFF
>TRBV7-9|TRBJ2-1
CASSLLVEQFF
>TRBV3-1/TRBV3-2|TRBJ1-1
CASSRNTEAFF
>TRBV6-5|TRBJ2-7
CASSYSPGQGSYEQYF
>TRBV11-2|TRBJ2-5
CASSPLAGNQETQYF
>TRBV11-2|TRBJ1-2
CASSLWGRHYGYTF
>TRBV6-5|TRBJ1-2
CASSGTGLHGYTF
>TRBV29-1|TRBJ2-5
CSVGSETQYF
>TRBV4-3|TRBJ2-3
CASSQDLTGGTDTQYF
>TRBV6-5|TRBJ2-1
CASSYSTSGRRNEQFF
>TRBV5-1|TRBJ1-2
CASSLAVDYGYTF
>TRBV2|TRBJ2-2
CASSTTVAGELFF
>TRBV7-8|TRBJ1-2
CASSPLSRGLLDYGYTF
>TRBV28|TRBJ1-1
CASSSAGGHTEAFF
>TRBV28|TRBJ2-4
CASSSPTREYIQYF
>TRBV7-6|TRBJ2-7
CASSLTGHEQYF
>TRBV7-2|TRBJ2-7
CASSLGTAGYEQYF
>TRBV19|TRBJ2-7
CASSTADSGYEQYF
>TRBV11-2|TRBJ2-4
CASSPAWDRGTTKNIQYF
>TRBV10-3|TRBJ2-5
CAISDQATVETQYF
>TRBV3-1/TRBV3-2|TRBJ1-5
CASSQVAGAVQPQHF